A selection of T cell receptor beta chains follows, all from one sample in a study of tumor-infiltrating lymphocytes in localized non-small cell lung cancer. TCRdb's copy holds only in-frame clones and misses some; the assay was immunoSEQ multiplex PCR. Of over 10,000 clones in the sample, 66% were seen once. The sequenced sample was lung tumor tissue. The receptors were sampled from a human donor with non-small cell lung cancer. Each CDR3 is given with its conserved first and last residue. A D gene is named only where the DNA matches it firmly. Size is omitted from some rows. Given values are once, few, many or a class for expanded clones.

cdr3_aa: CASSVDGLSYNEQFF
cdr3_nt: TGTGCCAGCAGCGTAGATGGACTCTCCTACAATGAGCAGTTCTTC
j_call: TRBJ2-1
clone_size: -
d_call: -
v_call: TRBV9

cdr3_aa: CASSLSSGANVLTF
cdr3_nt: TGTGCCAGCAGCCTCTCCTCTGGGGCCAACGTCCTGACTTTC
j_call: TRBJ2-6
clone_size: once
d_call: -
v_call: TRBV14

cdr3_aa: CASGPQGNTEAFF
cdr3_nt: TGCGCCAGCGGCCCACAAGGGAACACTGAAGCTTTCTTT
j_call: TRBJ1-1
clone_size: -
d_call: -
v_call: TRBV5-1

cdr3_aa: CSANPTERSAFF
cdr3_nt: TGCAGCGCCAACCCGACAGAGCGTTCGGCTTTCTTT
j_call: TRBJ1-1
clone_size: -
d_call: -
v_call: TRBV29-1

cdr3_aa: CASSPGLAGDSQFF
cdr3_nt: TGCGCCAGCAGTCCTGGACTAGCGGGGGACTCCCAGTTCTTC
j_call: TRBJ2-1
clone_size: -
d_call: TRBD2
v_call: TRBV5-1

cdr3_aa: CASSDVSLQETQYF
cdr3_nt: TGTGCCAGCAGTGATGTGAGTCTGCAAGAGACCCAGTACTTC
j_call: TRBJ2-5
clone_size: -
d_call: -
v_call: TRBV2

cdr3_aa: CSARAYGYTF
cdr3_nt: TGCAGTGCTAGAGCCTATGGCTACACCTTC
j_call: TRBJ1-2
clone_size: once
d_call: -
v_call: TRBV20-1

cdr3_aa: CASSSLGGGANEQFF
cdr3_nt: TGCGCCAGCAGCTCTCTAGGCGGGGGGGCCAATGAGCAGTTCTTC
j_call: TRBJ2-1
clone_size: -
d_call: TRBD2
v_call: TRBV5-1

cdr3_aa: CASRDLGTWVPDTQYF
cdr3_nt: TGTGCCAGCAGAGACCTCGGGACCTGGGTCCCAGATACGCAGTATTTT
j_call: TRBJ2-3
clone_size: -
d_call: -
v_call: TRBV6-6

cdr3_aa: CASSVGAATLYGYTF
cdr3_nt: TGTGCCAGCAGCGTAGGGGCAGCCACTCTATATGGCTACACCTTC
j_call: TRBJ1-2
clone_size: -
d_call: -
v_call: TRBV9

cdr3_aa: CASSYQGGYTF
cdr3_nt: TGTGCCAGCAGTTACCAGGGTGGCTACACCTTC
j_call: TRBJ1-2
clone_size: -
d_call: -
v_call: TRBV6-6

cdr3_aa: CASSEAVRRPSSYNEQFF
cdr3_nt: TGTGCCAGCAGTGAAGCAGTCCGACGCCCGAGCTCCTACAATGAGCAGTTCTTC
j_call: TRBJ2-1
clone_size: medium-sized
d_call: -
v_call: TRBV6-1

cdr3_aa: CASSLGDAGGEQYF
cdr3_nt: TGTGCCAGCAGCTTAGGCGACGCGGGAGGTGAGCAGTACTTC
j_call: TRBJ2-7
clone_size: -
d_call: TRBD2
v_call: TRBV13

cdr3_aa: CASSPGNSAYNEQFF
cdr3_nt: TGTGCCAGCTCACCGGGGAATAGCGCGTACAATGAGCAGTTCTTC
j_call: TRBJ2-1
clone_size: -
d_call: -
v_call: TRBV18

cdr3_aa: CASRLGNIQYF
cdr3_nt: TGCGCCAGCCGCTTAGGGAACATTCAGTACTTC
j_call: TRBJ2-4
clone_size: medium-sized
d_call: -
v_call: TRBV5-1

cdr3_aa: CASSNTGWGTGELFF
cdr3_nt: TGTGCCAGCAGCAATACAGGGTGGGGCACCGGGGAGCTGTTTTTT
j_call: TRBJ2-2
clone_size: -
d_call: -
v_call: TRBV25-1

cdr3_aa: CASSLGGRDPYEQYF
cdr3_nt: TGTGCCAGCAGCTTAGGGGGCAGGGATCCCTACGAGCAGTACTTC
j_call: TRBJ2-7
clone_size: -
d_call: -
v_call: TRBV11-2

cdr3_aa: CASNSPGTGKYEQYF
cdr3_nt: TGTGCCAGCAACTCGCCCGGGACAGGGAAGTACGAGCAGTACTTC
j_call: TRBJ2-7
clone_size: few
d_call: TRBD1
v_call: TRBV28

cdr3_aa: CASSPVRGNTEAFF
cdr3_nt: TGTGCCAGCTCACCGGTGAGGGGAAACACTGAAGCTTTCTTT
j_call: TRBJ1-1
clone_size: -
d_call: -
v_call: TRBV18

cdr3_aa: CAWSVQDRNQPQHF
cdr3_nt: TGTGCCTGGAGTGTACAAGACAGGAATCAGCCCCAGCATTTT
j_call: TRBJ1-5
clone_size: -
d_call: -
v_call: TRBV30

cdr3_aa: CASSDSGRGQNEQFF
cdr3_nt: TGCGCCAGCAGTGATAGCGGGAGAGGGCAAAATGAGCAGTTCTTC
j_call: TRBJ2-1
clone_size: few
d_call: TRBD2
v_call: TRBV10-1

cdr3_aa: CASSRQGTDTQYF
cdr3_nt: TGTGCCAGCAGTAGACAGGGCACAGATACGCAGTATTTT
j_call: TRBJ2-3
clone_size: -
d_call: -
v_call: TRBV25-1

cdr3_aa: CASSRDGGNNYGYTF
cdr3_nt: TGCGCCAGCAGCCGGGACGGGGGGAATAACTATGGCTACACCTTC
j_call: TRBJ1-2
clone_size: -
d_call: -
v_call: TRBV4-1

cdr3_aa: CASSSGTGVSLSTF
cdr3_nt: TGCGCCAGCAGCTCCGGGACAGGGGTTTCTCTTAGTACCTTC
j_call: TRBJ1-2
clone_size: -
d_call: TRBD1
v_call: TRBV5-1

cdr3_aa: CASSGASGFSETQYF
cdr3_nt: TGTGCCAGCAGTGGGGCTAGCGGGTTTTCAGAGACCCAGTACTTC
j_call: TRBJ2-5
clone_size: -
d_call: TRBD2
v_call: TRBV2

cdr3_aa: CASSRTANTGELFF
cdr3_nt: TGTGCCAGCAGTCGGACAGCGAACACCGGGGAGCTGTTTTTT
j_call: TRBJ2-2
clone_size: -
d_call: -
v_call: TRBV27

cdr3_aa: CASSLGIQGATNEKLFF
cdr3_nt: TGTGCCAGCAGCTTGGGTATACAGGGGGCAACTAATGAAAAACTGTTTTTT
j_call: TRBJ1-4
clone_size: few
d_call: TRBD1
v_call: TRBV5-4

cdr3_aa: CASSSGQRTEAFF
cdr3_nt: TGTGCCAGCAGCTCCGGACAGAGGACTGAAGCTTTCTTT
j_call: TRBJ1-1
clone_size: -
d_call: -
v_call: TRBV7-6

cdr3_aa: CASSQVLVGVKLFF
cdr3_nt: TGCGCCAGCAGCCAAGTTCTGGTAGGAGTGAAACTGTTTTTT
j_call: TRBJ1-4
clone_size: -
d_call: -
v_call: TRBV4-1

cdr3_aa: CASSGGQTGNTIYF
cdr3_nt: TGTGCCAGCTCAGGGGGCCAAACTGGAAACACCATATATTTT
j_call: TRBJ1-3
clone_size: medium-sized
d_call: -
v_call: TRBV18

cdr3_aa: CASSGQGSHNYGYTF
cdr3_nt: TGTGCCAGCAGCGGACAGGGGTCCCATAACTATGGCTACACCTTC
j_call: TRBJ1-2
clone_size: once
d_call: TRBD1
v_call: TRBV7-2

cdr3_aa: CASSLKGSTEAFF
cdr3_nt: TGTGCCAGCAGCTTAAAGGGCAGCACTGAAGCTTTCTTT
j_call: TRBJ1-1
clone_size: few
d_call: -
v_call: TRBV7-9

cdr3_aa: CASSLWETRGQPQHF
cdr3_nt: TGTGCCAGCAGTTTATGGGAAACGCGGGGTCAGCCCCAGCATTTT
j_call: TRBJ1-5
clone_size: few
d_call: -
v_call: TRBV28

cdr3_aa: CASSPQDLLANEKLFF
cdr3_nt: TGTGCCAGCTCACCACAGGACTTATTGGCTAATGAAAAACTGTTTTTT
j_call: TRBJ1-4
clone_size: -
d_call: -
v_call: TRBV18

cdr3_aa: CASSYGDALHF
cdr3_nt: TGTGCCAGCAGTTATGGGGACGCCCTCCACTTT
j_call: TRBJ1-6
clone_size: medium-sized
d_call: -
v_call: TRBV6-5

cdr3_aa: CSVARDVEGYTF
cdr3_nt: TGCAGCGTTGCCCGAGACGTAGAGGGCTACACCTTC
j_call: TRBJ1-2
clone_size: few
d_call: -
v_call: TRBV29-1

cdr3_aa: CASTGTYSPLHF
cdr3_nt: TGTGCCAGCACCGGAACCTATTCGCCCCTCCACTTT
j_call: TRBJ1-6
clone_size: -
d_call: -
v_call: TRBV28

cdr3_aa: CASSYLGVHEQYF
cdr3_nt: TGTGCCAGCAGTTACCTCGGGGTGCACGAGCAGTACTTC
j_call: TRBJ2-7
clone_size: few
d_call: -
v_call: TRBV6-5

cdr3_aa: CASSLGGSSYNEQFF
cdr3_nt: TGCGCCAGTTCTCTGGGCGGGAGCTCCTACAATGAGCAGTTCTTC
j_call: TRBJ2-1
clone_size: -
d_call: TRBD2
v_call: TRBV5-1

cdr3_aa: CASRIEAPGELFF
cdr3_nt: TGCGCCAGCAGAATCGAGGCCCCCGGGGAGCTGTTTTTT
j_call: TRBJ2-2
clone_size: -
d_call: -
v_call: TRBV5-1

cdr3_aa: CASSPDISNQPQHF
cdr3_nt: TGTGCCAGCAGTCCTGACATTAGCAATCAGCCCCAGCATTTT
j_call: TRBJ1-5
clone_size: -
d_call: -
v_call: TRBV2

cdr3_aa: CASSPGTGSYEQYF
cdr3_nt: TGTGCCAGCTCACCCGGGACAGGGTCCTACGAGCAGTACTTC
j_call: TRBJ2-7
clone_size: -
d_call: TRBD1
v_call: TRBV18

cdr3_aa: CASSPERDTQYF
cdr3_nt: TGTGCCAGCTCACCGGAAAGAGATACGCAGTATTTT
j_call: TRBJ2-3
clone_size: -
d_call: -
v_call: TRBV18

cdr3_aa: CASSPLDSGQGRPQHF
cdr3_nt: TGTGCCAGCTCACCACTCGACTCGGGACAGGGAAGGCCCCAGCATTTT
j_call: TRBJ1-5
clone_size: -
d_call: TRBD1
v_call: TRBV18

cdr3_aa: CASSPIPMGDTGELFF
cdr3_nt: TGTGCCAGCTCCCCCATACCGATGGGGGACACCGGGGAGCTGTTTTTT
j_call: TRBJ2-2
clone_size: -
d_call: -
v_call: TRBV18

cdr3_aa: CASSVAGRGQPQHF
cdr3_nt: TGTGCCAGCAGTGTGGCAGGGAGGGGACAGCCCCAGCATTTT
j_call: TRBJ1-5
clone_size: -
d_call: -
v_call: TRBV6-1

cdr3_aa: CASSWRGADNEQFF
cdr3_nt: TGTGCCAGCAGCTGGCGGGGGGCAGACAATGAGCAGTTCTTC
j_call: TRBJ2-1
clone_size: -
d_call: TRBD2
v_call: TRBV7-9

cdr3_aa: CASSPELAEYETQYF
cdr3_nt: TGTGCCAGCAGTCCAGAACTAGCGGAGTATGAGACCCAGTACTTC
j_call: TRBJ2-5
clone_size: -
d_call: TRBD2
v_call: TRBV6-1

cdr3_aa: CASSVSAMARETQYF
cdr3_nt: TGCGCCAGCAGCGTTTCCGCGATGGCGAGGGAGACCCAGTACTTC
j_call: TRBJ2-5
clone_size: -
d_call: -
v_call: TRBV10-2

cdr3_aa: CASSATLGTLGWNEQFF
cdr3_nt: TGTGCCAGCAGTGCGACCCTCGGGACCCTAGGATGGAATGAGCAGTTCTTC
j_call: TRBJ2-1
clone_size: medium-sized
d_call: -
v_call: TRBV27

cdr3_aa: CASSLGPPRGKYGYTF
cdr3_nt: TGTGCCAGCAGCTTGGGCCCCCCCAGGGGAAAGTATGGCTACACCTTC
j_call: TRBJ1-2
clone_size: -
d_call: -
v_call: TRBV5-4

cdr3_aa: CASSFGRGNTEAFF
cdr3_nt: TGCGCCAGCAGCTTCGGCAGGGGAAACACTGAAGCTTTCTTT
j_call: TRBJ1-1
clone_size: -
d_call: -
v_call: TRBV5-1

cdr3_aa: CAISATGGQIEQFF
cdr3_nt: TGTGCCATCAGTGCTACAGGGGGCCAGATCGAGCAGTTCTTC
j_call: TRBJ2-1
clone_size: -
d_call: TRBD1
v_call: TRBV10-3

cdr3_aa: CASSFGTFTDYTF
cdr3_nt: TGTGCCAGCAGCTTCGGGACATTCACCGACTACACCTTC
j_call: TRBJ1-2
clone_size: -
d_call: -
v_call: TRBV5-6

cdr3_aa: CASSPSLAGGQETQYF
cdr3_nt: TGTGCCAGCAGTCCCAGTCTAGCGGGGGGGCAGGAGACCCAGTACTTC
j_call: TRBJ2-5
clone_size: -
d_call: TRBD2
v_call: TRBV7-6